Each of the 15 T cell receptor beta chains below was sequenced from the same sample in a study of T cell responses to AZD1222 COVID-19 vaccine. Assay used: immunoSEQ multiplex PCR; TCRdb lists only in-frame clones, some missing. The table has more than 85,000 clones, about 90% seen once. The input for sequencing was peripheral blood, taken 28 days after the second AZD1222 dose. The origin of the receptors is an adult who received the AZD1222 COVID-19 vaccine.

The chain joins TRBV19 to TRBJ1-2, with D possibly TRBD1 on 6 matching bases. This CDR3 is built from 14 residues. Trimming cost V 6 bases and J 6 bases, with 17 bases left between them. CDR1 is LNHDA, CDR2 SQIVND, per germline (reference sequence). The CDR3 nucleotides are TGTGCCAGTAGCCATCAAGGGGGTACCGATGGCTACACCTTC. The encoded protein is CASSHQGGTDGYTF.

This chain connects TRBV18 to TRBJ1-1; TRBD1 is a possible D gene (5 bases). CDR1 is KGHSH, CDR2 LQKENI, per germline. Trimming pared 8 bases from V and 5 bases from J, leaving 24 bases between. This CDR3 contains 16 residues. This CDR3 reads CASTLGDSILGTEAFF. CDR3 coding DNA: TGTGCCAGCACGTTGGGGGACTCCATACTGGGGACTGAAGCTTTCTTT.

This chain connects TRBV10-3 to TRBJ1-2; maybe TRBD1 (5 bases). Germline V gene sequence: CDR1 ENHRY, CDR2 SYGVKD. V dropped 2 bases and J dropped 4 bases, with 11 bases sitting between them. This CDR3 spans 14 amino acids. This CDR3 is CAISEKGVGYGYTF. The CDR3 DNA follows: TGTGCCATCAGTGAGAAAGGGGTCGGCTATGGCTACACCTTC.

The CDR3 protein is CASSQEWSETDYGYTF. In DNA, the CDR3 is TGTGCCAGCAGCCAAGAGTGGTCGGAGACAGACTATGGCTACACCTTC. The V and J genes are TRBV3-1 (or the pseudogene TRBV3-2) and TRBJ1-2; D is possibly TRBD1 (5 bases). Deletions cut 0 bases from V and 3 bases from J, with 14 bases between. Germline values: CDR1 LGHDT, CDR2 YNNKEL (reference sequence). The CDR3 is 16 residues long.

The chain couples TRBV28 to TRBJ1-2; the D gene is possibly TRBD1 (6 bases). The germline gives CDR1 MDHEN, CDR2 SYDVKM. V lost 3 bases and J 2 bases, leaving 13 bases between the germline ends. The length of the CDR3 is 15 residues. The CDR3 sequence: CASSFGGKLNYGYTF. CDR3 sequence (DNA): TGTGCCAGCAGTTTCGGGGGCAAATTGAACTATGGCTACACCTTC.

In its sample, this clone was seen a few times. The V call is TRBV2, the J call TRBJ2-7; 12 bases align to TRBD2. V was pared by 9 bases and J by 4 bases, with 4 bases of the junction left unmatched. CDR3 length: 13 residues. Germline values: CDR1 SNHLY, CDR2 FYNNEI. The CDR3 spells CASQTSGGYEQYF. CDR3 nucleotides: TGTGCCAGTCAGACTAGCGGGGGTTACGAGCAGTACTTC.

V and J are TRBV11-2 and TRBJ2-5; possibly TRBD2 for D (6 bases). With 5 bases removed from V and 5 bases from J, the gap between germline ends came to 30 bases. CDR3 length equals 19 residues. CDR1 is SGHAT and CDR2 is FQNNGV in the germline V gene. CDR3 nucleotides: TGTGCCAGCAGCACCCGGGGTTTCACGGGAGAGGTCCGGGGGGAGACCCAGTACTTC. Translating gives CASSTRGFTGEVRGETQYF.

A note on this clone: At one end, the junction sequence differs from germline, possibly due to a read error. The gene calls are TRBV15 and TRBJ2-7; the D is unclear. This CDR3 spans 12 amino acids. Germline lookup yields CDR1 LNHNV and CDR2 YYDKDF (reference sequence). CDR3 in amino acids: CATSRDRAVISF. CDR3 sequence (DNA): TGTGCCACCAGCAGAGATAGGGCAGTTATTAGCTTC.

The chain couples TRBV5-1 to TRBJ1-3; 7 bases fit TRBD1. From germline, CDR1 is SGHRS and CDR2 YFSETQ. This CDR3 is 15 amino acids long. J lost 2 bases, V lost 0 bases, and 2 bases had no gene match. The CDR3 DNA follows: TGCGCCAGCAGCTTGGGGACAGGCACTGGAAACACCATATATTTT. Translating gives CASSLGTGTGNTIYF.

V and J are TRBV30 and TRBJ1-3; D gene unclear. CDR1 is GTSNPN, CDR2 SVGIG, per germline (reference sequence). Trimming removed 3 bases at V and 3 bases at J, with 6 bases between. The CDR3 spans 12 residues. The CDR3 nucleotides read TGTGCCTGGAGGAAGGGTGGAAACACCATATATTTT. This gives the protein CAWRKGGNTIYF. The full variable domain, completed using reference TRBV30 and TRBJ1-3, is SQTIHQWPATLVQPVGSPLSLECTVEGTSNPNLYWYRQAAGRGLQLLFYSVGIGQISSEVPQNLSASRPQDRQFILSSKKLLLSDSGFYLCAWRKGGNTIYFGEGSWLTVV.

The chain joins TRBV3-1 (or the pseudogene TRBV3-2) to TRBJ2-3, with D uncertain. CDR3 size: 15 residues. Trimming stripped 0 bases from V and 1 base from J, with 8 bases between. Germline CDR1 is LGHDT and CDR2 is YNNKEL (reference sequence). CDR3 sequence reads: CASSQESVRTDTQYF. The CDR3 DNA is TGTGCCAGCAGCCAAGAAAGCGTCCGCACAGATACGCAGTATTTT.

The rearrangement joins TRBV11-2 to TRBJ1-2; D not resolved. CDR1 SGHAT and CDR2 FQNNGV come from the germline V gene. Trimming removed 5 bases from V and 2 bases from J, with 6 bases in between. The CDR3 has 12 residues. The CDR3 region has the DNA TGTGCCAGCAGCAGGGAGAACTATGGCTACACCTTC. It specifies CASSRENYGYTF.

The rearrangement uses TRBV4-1 and TRBJ1-1; D remains unclear. The CDR3 is 11 residues long. Per the germline V gene, CDR1 is MGHRA and CDR2 is YSYEKL. Trimming shortened V by 5 bases and J by 5 bases, and 6 bases separated the two germline ends. Here the CDR3 DNA reads TGCGCCAGCAGCAAGGGAACTGAAGCTTTCTTT. Protein: CASSKGTEAFF.

The V and J genes are TRBV28 and TRBJ1-6, with 8 bases aligning to TRBD1. The CDR3 loop spans 15 amino acids. Germline CDR1 MDHEN, CDR2 SYDVKM. With 7 bases clipped from V and 13 bases from J, the junction kept 15 bases outside the gene matches. The CDR3 nucleotides are TGTGCCAGCACCGTTCGACAGGGGAGGACGGCGCCCCTCCACTTT. It yields the protein CASTVRQGRTAPLHF.

The CDR3 nucleotides are TGTGCCAGCTCCGACCACGACCGCCCAACCTACGAGCAGTACTTC. It yields the protein CASSDHDRPTYEQYF. The rearrangement joins TRBV19 to TRBJ2-7; D call uncertain. This CDR3 has 15 residues. The V end lost 9 bases, the J end lost 2 bases, and 20 bases lay between the germline ends. The V gene's germline CDR1 is LNHDA and CDR2 SQIVND (reference sequence).